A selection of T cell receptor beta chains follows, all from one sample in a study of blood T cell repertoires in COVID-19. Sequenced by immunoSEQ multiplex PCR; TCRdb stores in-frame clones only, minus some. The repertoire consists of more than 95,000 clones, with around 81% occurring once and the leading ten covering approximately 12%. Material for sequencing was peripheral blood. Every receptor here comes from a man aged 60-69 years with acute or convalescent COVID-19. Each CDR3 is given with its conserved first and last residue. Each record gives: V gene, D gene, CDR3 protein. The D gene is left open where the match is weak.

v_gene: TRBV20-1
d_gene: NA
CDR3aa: CSASGSSEQYF

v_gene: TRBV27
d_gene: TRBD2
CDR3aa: CASTHLGRTSGRTEQFF

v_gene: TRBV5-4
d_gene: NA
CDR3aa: CASSWDINQPQHF

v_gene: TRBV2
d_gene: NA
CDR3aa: CASSERRSSGNTIYF

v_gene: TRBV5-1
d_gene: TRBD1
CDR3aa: CASSDRGDADTQYF

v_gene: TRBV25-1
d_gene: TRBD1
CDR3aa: CASRGQGRSPLHF

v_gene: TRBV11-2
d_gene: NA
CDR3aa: CASSLEPGVPYEQYF

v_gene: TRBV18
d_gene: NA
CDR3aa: CASSPQRDTGNTIYF

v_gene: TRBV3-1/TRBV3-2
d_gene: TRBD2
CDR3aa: CASSQTSGRGNEQFF

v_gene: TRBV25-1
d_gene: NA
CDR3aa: CASRGTGPGVNEQFF

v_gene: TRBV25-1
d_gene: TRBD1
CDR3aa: CASSESGQGYGYTF

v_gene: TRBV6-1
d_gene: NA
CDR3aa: CASSDYREGYYGYTF

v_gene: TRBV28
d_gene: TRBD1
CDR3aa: CASSWGDSRDQPQHF

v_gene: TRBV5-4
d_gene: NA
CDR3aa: CASSLPSLNTEAFF

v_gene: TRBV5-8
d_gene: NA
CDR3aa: CASSLGNKNTEAFF

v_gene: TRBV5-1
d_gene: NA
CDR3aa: CASSLATNNEQFF

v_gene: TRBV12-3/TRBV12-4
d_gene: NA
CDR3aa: CASSEPLRGYTF

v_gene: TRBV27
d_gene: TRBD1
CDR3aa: CATRQGARNTEAFF

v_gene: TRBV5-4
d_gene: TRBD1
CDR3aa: CASSLVQGGLNQPQHF

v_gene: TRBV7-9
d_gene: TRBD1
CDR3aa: CASSLGQGVYEQYF

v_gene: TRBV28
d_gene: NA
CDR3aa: CASITGTYNEQFF

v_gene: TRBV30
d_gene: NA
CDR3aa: CAWSVAGGGTEAFF

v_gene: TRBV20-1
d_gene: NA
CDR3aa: CSASVKYEQYF

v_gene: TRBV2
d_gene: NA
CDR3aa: CASSELSSRVYEQYF

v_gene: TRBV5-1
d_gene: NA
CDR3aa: CASSLGQLSYGYTF

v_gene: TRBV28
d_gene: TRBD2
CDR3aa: CASRNSGSGDTQYF

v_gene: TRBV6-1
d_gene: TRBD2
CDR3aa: CASSVQGSGSGDTQYF

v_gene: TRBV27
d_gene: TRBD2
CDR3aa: CASSLGGRWWYEQYF

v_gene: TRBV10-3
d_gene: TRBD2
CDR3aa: CAIRRGTSGVEQYF

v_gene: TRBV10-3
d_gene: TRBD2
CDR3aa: CAISETSGRAGATQYF

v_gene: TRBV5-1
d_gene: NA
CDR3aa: CASGPQAGMVEQYF

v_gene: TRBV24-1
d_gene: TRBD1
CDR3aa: CATSDAHGTGNTGELFF

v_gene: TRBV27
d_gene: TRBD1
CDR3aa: CASSSRPGTGTGSYNSPLHF

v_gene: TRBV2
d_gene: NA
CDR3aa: CASGDTVNTEAFF

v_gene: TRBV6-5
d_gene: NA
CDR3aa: CASLVGVNTEAFF

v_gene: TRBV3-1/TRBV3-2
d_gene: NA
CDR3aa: CASSHRGTNEKLFF